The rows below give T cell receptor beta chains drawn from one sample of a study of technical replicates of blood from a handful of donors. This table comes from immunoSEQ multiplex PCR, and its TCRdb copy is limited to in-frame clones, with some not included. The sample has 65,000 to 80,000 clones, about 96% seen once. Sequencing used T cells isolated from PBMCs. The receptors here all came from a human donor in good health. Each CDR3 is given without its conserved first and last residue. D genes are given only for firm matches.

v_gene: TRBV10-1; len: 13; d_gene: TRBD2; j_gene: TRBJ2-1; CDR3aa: ASSVERELSNEQF
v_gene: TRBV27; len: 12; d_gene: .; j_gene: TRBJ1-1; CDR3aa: ASSSKLTGPEAF
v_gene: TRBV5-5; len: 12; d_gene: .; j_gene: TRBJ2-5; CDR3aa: ASSLDPGQETQY
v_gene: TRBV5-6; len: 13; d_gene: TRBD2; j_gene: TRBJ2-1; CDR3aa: ASSELLAVYNEQF
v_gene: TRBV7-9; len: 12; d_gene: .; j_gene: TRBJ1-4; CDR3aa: ASNAAGTNEKLF
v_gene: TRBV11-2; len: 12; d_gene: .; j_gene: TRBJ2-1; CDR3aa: ASSRSGSYNEQF
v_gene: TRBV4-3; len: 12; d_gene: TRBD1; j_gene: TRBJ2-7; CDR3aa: ASSPRQGSYEQY
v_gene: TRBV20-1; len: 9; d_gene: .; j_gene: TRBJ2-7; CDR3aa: SAATGYEQY
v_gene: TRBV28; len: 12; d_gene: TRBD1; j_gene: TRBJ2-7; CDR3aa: ASQRQGRVYEQY
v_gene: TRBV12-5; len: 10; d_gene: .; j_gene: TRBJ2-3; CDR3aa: ASGPRADTQY
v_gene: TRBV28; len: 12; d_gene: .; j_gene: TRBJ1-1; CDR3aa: ASTTWGGNTEAF
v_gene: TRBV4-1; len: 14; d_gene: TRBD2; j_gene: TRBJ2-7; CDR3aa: ASSQDWGEGTAEQY
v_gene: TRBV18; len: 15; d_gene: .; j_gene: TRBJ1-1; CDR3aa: ASSPGSRGLDNTEAF
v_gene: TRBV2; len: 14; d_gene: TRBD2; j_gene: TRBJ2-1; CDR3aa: ASSGGTSGSLNEQF
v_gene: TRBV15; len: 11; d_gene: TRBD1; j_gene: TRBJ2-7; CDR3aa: ATGTALTYEQY
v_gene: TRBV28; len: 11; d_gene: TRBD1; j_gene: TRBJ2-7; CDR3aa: ATSTGAPYEQY
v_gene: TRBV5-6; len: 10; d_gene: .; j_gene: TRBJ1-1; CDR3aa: ASSLNTVKAF
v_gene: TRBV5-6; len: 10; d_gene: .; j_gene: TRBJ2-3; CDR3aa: ASSLSGDTQY
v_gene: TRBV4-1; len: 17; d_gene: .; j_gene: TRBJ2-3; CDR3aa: ASSHLPSTDYISGDTQY
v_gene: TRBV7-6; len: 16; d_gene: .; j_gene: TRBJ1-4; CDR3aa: ASSLGAGEDTTNEKLF
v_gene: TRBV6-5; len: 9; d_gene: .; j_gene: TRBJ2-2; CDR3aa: ASTQAGELF
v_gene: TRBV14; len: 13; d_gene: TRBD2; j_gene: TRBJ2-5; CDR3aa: ASSQLREVEETQY
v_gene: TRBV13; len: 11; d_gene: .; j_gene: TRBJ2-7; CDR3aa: ASSLDGSYEQY
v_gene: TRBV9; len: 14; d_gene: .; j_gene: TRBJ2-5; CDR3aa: ASSVDGWDTQETQY
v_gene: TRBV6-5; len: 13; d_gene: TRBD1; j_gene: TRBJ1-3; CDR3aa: ASRPDRGPGNTIY
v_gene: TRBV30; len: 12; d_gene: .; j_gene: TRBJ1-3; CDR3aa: AWRLGGTGNTIY
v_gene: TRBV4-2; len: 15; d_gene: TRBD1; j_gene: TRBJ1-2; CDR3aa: ASSHLSLDRGPHGYT
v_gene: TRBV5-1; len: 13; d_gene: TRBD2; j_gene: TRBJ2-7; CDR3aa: ASSLTPGGGYEQY
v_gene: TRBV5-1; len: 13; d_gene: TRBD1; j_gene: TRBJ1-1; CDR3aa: ASSSDRGSGAEAF
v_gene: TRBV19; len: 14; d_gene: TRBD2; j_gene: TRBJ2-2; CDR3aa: ASRRAGAPDTGELF
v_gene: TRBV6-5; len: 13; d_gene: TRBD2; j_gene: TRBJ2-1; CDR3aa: ASSLAGGVYNEQF
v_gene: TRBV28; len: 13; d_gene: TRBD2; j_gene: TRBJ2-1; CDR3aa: ASSFWGGGYNEQF
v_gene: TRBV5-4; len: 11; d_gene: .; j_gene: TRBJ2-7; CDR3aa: ASSYDTFYEQY
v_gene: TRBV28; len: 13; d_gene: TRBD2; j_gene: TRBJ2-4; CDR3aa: ASSFQGGAKNIQY
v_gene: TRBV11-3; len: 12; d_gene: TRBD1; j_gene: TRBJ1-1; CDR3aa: ASSMGQRSTEAF
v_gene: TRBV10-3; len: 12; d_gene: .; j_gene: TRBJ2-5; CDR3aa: AISEQGLGETQY
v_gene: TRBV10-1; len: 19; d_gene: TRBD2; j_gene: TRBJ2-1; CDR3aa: ASSESGRQFPSGSPRNEQF
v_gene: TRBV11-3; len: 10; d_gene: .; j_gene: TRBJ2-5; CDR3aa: ASKEGAETQY
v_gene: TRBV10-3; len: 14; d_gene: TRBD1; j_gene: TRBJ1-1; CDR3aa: AISTGQGFGDTEAF
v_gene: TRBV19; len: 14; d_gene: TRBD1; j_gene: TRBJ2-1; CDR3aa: ASSPGWTGFYNEQF
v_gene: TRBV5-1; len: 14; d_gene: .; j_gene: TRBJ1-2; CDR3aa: ASSHGALGRGYGYT
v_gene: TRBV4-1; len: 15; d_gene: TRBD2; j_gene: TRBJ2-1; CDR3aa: ASSQATWSGTYNEQF
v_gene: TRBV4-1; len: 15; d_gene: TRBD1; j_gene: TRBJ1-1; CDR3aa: ASSQDTGGRMNTEAF
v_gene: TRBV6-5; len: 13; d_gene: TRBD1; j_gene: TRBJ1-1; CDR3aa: ASSLSGTGITEAF
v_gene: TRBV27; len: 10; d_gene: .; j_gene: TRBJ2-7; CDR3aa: ASRGGTYEQY
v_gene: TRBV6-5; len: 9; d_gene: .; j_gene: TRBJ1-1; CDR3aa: ASTGNTEAF
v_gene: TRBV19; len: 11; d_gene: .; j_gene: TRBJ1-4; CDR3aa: ASRRVPNEKLF
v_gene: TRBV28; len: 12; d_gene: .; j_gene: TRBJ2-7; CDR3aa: ASSLDYNRDGQY
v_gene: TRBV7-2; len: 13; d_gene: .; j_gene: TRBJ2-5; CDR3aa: ASSFSVAYQETQY
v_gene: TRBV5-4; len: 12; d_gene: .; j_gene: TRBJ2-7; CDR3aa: ASSLLQGSYEQY